This T cell receptor (beta chain) was found in a study of shared clonotypes between healthy human individuals. Turning to the study itself: Participating donors consisted of two women and a few men aged 18 to 49.

This table comes from immunoSEQ multiplex PCR, and its TCRdb copy is limited to in-frame clones, with some not included. The repertoire holds more than 450,000 clones, about four fifths seen once, with 10% to 15% in the top ten. Donation came from healthy HIV-negative adults that had no recent acute infections or vaccinations. This TCR was recovered from a middle-aged woman in good health. Some clones in this sample may be carry-over from other donors' samples. What was sequenced was PBMCs.

Written as DNA, the CDR3 is TGTGCCAGCAGCTCAGGCCCGGGGGGTGATGAGCAGTTCTTC. It is translated as CASSSGPGGDEQFF. The chain combines TRBV7-9 with TRBJ2-1, with 7 positions matching TRBD2. This CDR3 is built from 14 residues. Unmatched junction bases numbered 8, after V lost 4 bases and J lost 8 bases. CDR1 is SEHNR and CDR2 is FQNEAQ in the germline V gene (reference sequence). Based on the CDR3 plus reference TRBV7-9 and TRBJ2-1, the full variable domain is DTGVSQNPRHKITKRGQNVTFRCDPISEHNRLYWYRQTLGQGPEFLTYFQNEAQLEKSRLLSDRFSAERPKGSFSTLEIQRTEQGDSAMYLCASSSGPGGDEQFFGPGTRLTVL.